One and the same sample provided the 22 T cell receptor beta chains below, sequenced in a study of blood T cell repertoires in COVID-19. Profiling relied on immunoSEQ multiplex PCR, and the TCRdb table lists in-frame clones only, not all of them. The profile covers about 200,000 clones, with 84% appearing a single time and over 6% taken by the ten largest. What was sequenced was peripheral blood. These receptors were obtained from a woman over 75 with COVID-19, enrolled during active disease.

The genes are TRBV6-1 and TRBJ2-3, with D perhaps TRBD2 (5 bases). Trimming left V 2 bases short and J 0 bases short, with 6 bases between. This CDR3 is 14 amino acids long. CDR1 and CDR2 (germline): MNHNS, SASEGT. CDR3 protein: CASSERGSTDTQYF. The CDR3 nucleotides are TGTGCCAGCAGTGAACGCGGGAGCACAGATACGCAGTATTTT.

There are a few counts of this clone. V is TRBV9 and J is TRBJ2-2; 7 bases fit TRBD1. V lost 0 bases and J lost 2; bases outside the gene matches: 13. Germline-derived CDR1 and CDR2 are SGDLS and YYNGEE. The CDR3 contains 19 residues. The CDR3 DNA reads TGTGCCAGCAGCGTAGCTCTCTTTGGTTGGGACAGAAACACCGGGGAGCTGTTTTTT. Its protein is CASSVALFGWDRNTGELFF.

V and J are TRBV29-1 and TRBJ1-4; D is ambiguous. The germline V gene encodes CDR1 SQVTM and CDR2 ANQGSEA. The V and J ends lost 6 bases and 8 bases respectively, with 19 bases between them. The CDR3 has 14 residues. CDR3 loop: CSVGNVLGGEKLFF. CDR3 in DNA: TGCAGCGTGGGAAACGTACTAGGTGGGGAAAAACTGTTTTTT.

Of note for this clone: The same CDR3 arises from other DNA sequences in this sample as well. This rearrangement joins TRBV7-2 to TRBJ1-2; D possibly corresponds to TRBD1 (5 bases). Trimming took 5 bases from V and 2 from J, leaving 9 bases between them. Germline loops: CDR1 SGHTA, CDR2 FQGNSA. CDR3 size: 13 residues. CDR3 amino acids: CASSPTGNYGYTF. Written as DNA, the CDR3 is TGTGCCAGCAGCCCCACAGGAAACTATGGCTACACCTTC.

The chain combines TRBV4-1 with TRBJ1-1; 7 nucleotides align to TRBD1. The junction had 7 bases not matched to a gene; V was cut back by 4 bases and J by 8 bases. Germline lookup yields CDR1 MGHRA and CDR2 YSYEKL. This CDR3 contains 13 residues. CDR3 sequence reads: CASSPHLTGEAFF. The CDR3 DNA reads TGCGCCAGCAGCCCCCACTTGACAGGGGAAGCTTTCTTT.

This rearrangement joins TRBV18 to TRBJ1-2; 8 bases are shared with TRBD1. CDR3 length: 14 residues. The trim removed 3 bases at V and 7 bases at J, leaving 7 bases unmatched. Per germline, CDR1 KGHSH and CDR2 LQKENI. The CDR3 sequence: CASSPPRGQSGYTF. The CDR3 DNA reads as TGTGCCAGCTCACCGCCCAGGGGGCAGAGTGGCTACACCTTC.

The chain couples TRBV6-5 to TRBJ1-2; D perhaps matches TRBD1 (6 bases). In germline, CDR1 is MNHEY, CDR2 SVGAGI. The CDR3 sequence is 13 residues long. V lost 6 bases to trimming and J lost 6 bases, with 14 bases between them. The CDR3 loop reads CASRVTGKDGYTF. CDR3 coding DNA: TGTGCCAGCAGGGTTACAGGGAAGGATGGCTACACCTTC.

The rearrangement joins TRBV3-1 (or the pseudogene TRBV3-2) to TRBJ1-4; D possibly corresponds to TRBD1 (5 bases). V lost 3 bases, J lost 3 bases, and 11 bases lay in between. Per germline, CDR1 LGHDT and CDR2 YNNKEL (reference sequence). CDR3 length: 15 residues. CDR3 amino acids: CASSHLGEANEKLFF. The CDR3 nucleotides read TGTGCCAGCAGCCATTTAGGGGAGGCTAATGAAAAACTGTTTTTT.

The chain joins TRBV5-1 to TRBJ2-2; 10 bases match TRBD1. CDR1 is SGHRS, CDR2 YFSETQ, per germline. Losses at the gene ends were 10 bases for V and 6 bases for J; bases not matched to a gene: 12. The CDR3 runs 15 residues. The CDR3, as DNA: TGCGCCTCAATGGACGGGACAGGGGTTTCCGGGGAGCTGTTTTTT. It encodes CASMDGTGVSGELFF.

This clone was observed a handful of times. Other nucleotide sequences from this sample produce the same CDR3. The V call is TRBV6-1, the J call TRBJ1-5, with D unclear. The CDR3 has 13 residues. Germline CDR1 reads MNHNS; CDR2 reads SASEGT. V gave up 2 bases and J gave up 0 bases, with 2 bases separating them. CDR3 sequence (DNA): TGTGCCAGCAGTGAATATAGCAATCAGCCCCAGCATTTT. Translated: CASSEYSNQPQHF.

The CDR3, as DNA: TGTGCCAGTAGTATGAGGACTCAACCCAGTGCGCAGTATTTT. Protein sequence: CASSMRTQPSAQYF. The V call is TRBV19, the J call TRBJ2-3; D may be TRBD2 (5 bases). Germline V gene data show CDR1 as LNHDA and CDR2 as SQIVND (reference sequence). V lost 3 bases and J 10 bases, leaving 17 bases between the germline ends. The CDR3 runs to 14 residues.

V gene TRBV6-5 combines with J gene TRBJ1-2; D is uncertain. V was clipped by 5 bases and J by 2 bases, with 12 bases between them. In germline, CDR1 is MNHEY, CDR2 SVGAGI. The CDR3 length is 14 residues. CDR3 amino acids: CASSPQAVNYGYTF. The CDR3 region has the DNA TGTGCCAGCAGTCCCCAGGCAGTAAACTATGGCTACACCTTC.

V gene TRBV3-1 (or the pseudogene TRBV3-2) combines with J gene TRBJ1-1; no clear D. The CDR3 loop spans 11 amino acids. Germline V gene lookup returns CDR1 LGHDT and CDR2 YNNKEL (reference sequence). V lost 2 bases, J lost 8 bases, and 6 bases lay in between. For the CDR3, the DNA is TGTGCCAGCAGCCAATCCGGGGAAGCTTTCTTT. It codes for CASSQSGEAFF.

V gene TRBV18 combines with J gene TRBJ1-1; the D gene is possibly TRBD1 (5 bases). V gave up 3 bases and J gave up 6 bases, with 17 bases separating them. CDR3 size: 15 residues. CDR1 KGHSH and CDR2 LQKENI come from the germline V gene. The CDR3 sequence: CASSPAGTGESEAFF. The CDR3 bases are TGTGCCAGCTCACCTGCCGGGACGGGAGAATCTGAAGCTTTCTTT.

The chain has TRBV3-1 (or the pseudogene TRBV3-2) and TRBJ1-2; D unclear. V shed 9 bases and J shed 1 base, with 15 bases lying between them. The CDR3 runs 14 residues. CDR1 and CDR2 (germline): LGHDT, YNNKEL (reference sequence). The CDR3 bases are TGTGCCAGTTCACGCGGAGACCGTAACTATGGCTACACCTTC. Amino acid sequence: CASSRGDRNYGYTF.

The J gene is TRBJ1-6, the V gene TRBV15, with 10 bases that match TRBD1. The CDR3 runs 14 residues. J lost 8 bases, V lost 6 bases, and 4 bases had no gene match. Germline CDR1 reads LNHNV; CDR2 reads YYDKDF (reference sequence). The CDR3 loop is CATRSGTGDSPLHF. As DNA, the CDR3 is TGTGCCACCAGATCCGGGACAGGGGATTCACCCCTCCACTTT.

The chain employs TRBV6-5 and TRBJ2-5; no definite D call. CDR1 is MNHEY, CDR2 SVGAGI, per germline. The CDR3 loop spans 12 amino acids. CDR3 nucleotide sequence: TGTGCTACCTCCGCAGGCCAAGAGACCCAGTACTTC. Translated: CATSAGQETQYF.

The V call is TRBV7-9, the J call TRBJ2-5; D gene ambiguous. The CDR3 sequence is 15 residues long. Trimming took off 4 bases at V and 5 bases at J, with 17 bases between the two ends. CDR1 SEHNR and CDR2 FQNEAQ come from the germline V gene (reference sequence). The CDR3 protein is CASSSLARVGETQYF. The CDR3, as DNA: TGTGCCAGCAGCTCATTGGCCCGGGTGGGTGAGACCCAGTACTTC.

This chain links TRBV28 with TRBJ1-1; TRBD1 matches at 8 bases. This CDR3 has 15 residues. Germline V CDR1 and CDR2: MDHEN, SYDVKM. V was clipped by 5 bases and J by 1 base; unmatched bases: 6. CDR3 loop: CASSPTGVGNTEAFF. The CDR3 nucleotides read TGTGCCAGCAGTCCGACAGGGGTGGGGAACACTGAAGCTTTCTTT.

This chain connects TRBV5-1 to TRBJ2-5; 13 bases are a match to TRBD2. V was clipped by 3 bases and J by 3 bases; unmatched bases: 11. The CDR3 length is 18 residues. Germline CDR1 reads SGHRS; CDR2 reads YFSETQ. The CDR3, as DNA: TGCGCCAGCAGCTGGCCTCGGACTAGCGGGAGTGGGGAAGAGACCCAGTACTTC. This translates into CASSWPRTSGSGEETQYF.

The chain joins TRBV24-1 to TRBJ2-2; 9 bases match TRBD2. Trimming cost V 3 bases and J 5 bases; bases outside gene matches: 9. This CDR3 has 17 amino acids. Looked up from germline, CDR1 is KGHDR and CDR2 is SFDVKD. In DNA form, the CDR3 reads TGTGCCACCAGTGATGCGGGTAGCGGGGGACGAACCGGGGAGCTGTTTTTT. Translating it yields CATSDAGSGGRTGELFF.

The chain employs TRBV15 and TRBJ2-5; 10 nucleotides align to TRBD1. Germline V CDR1 and CDR2: LNHNV, YYDKDF (reference sequence). The CDR3 length is 16 residues. The J segment lost 4 bases and the V segment lost 0 bases, leaving 5 bases of the junction unmatched. CDR3 region: CATSRERTGGGETQYF. Here the CDR3 DNA reads TGTGCCACCAGCAGAGAAAGGACAGGGGGAGGAGAGACCCAGTACTTC.